This TCR beta chain comes out of a study of cytomegalovirus exposure and HLA in healthy donors. With 60 Vbeta and 13 Jbeta primers, the PCR was carried out. Libraries were prepared by immunoSEQ multiplex PCR; TCRdb keeps only in-frame clonotypes and omits some of them. The sample lists 100,000 to 150,000 clones; about 83% were seen once. The sequence derives from a woman in her thirties or forties in good health and CMV-seropositive. Sequencing was performed on PBMCs.

CDR3 in amino acids: CASSFGSGTDPYNEQFF. The DNA of the CDR3 is TGTGCCAGCAGCTTTGGTTCAGGGACAGACCCCTACAATGAGCAGTTCTTC. The genes are TRBV7-3 and TRBJ2-1; TRBD1 agrees at 7 bases. The CDR3 extends over 17 amino acids. CDR1 SGHTA and CDR2 FQGTGA come from the germline V gene. V lost 3 bases and J lost 2; bases outside the gene matches: 10. Full variable domain (rest looked up from reference TRBV7-3 and TRBJ2-1): GAGVSQTPSNKVTEKGKYVELRCDPISGHTALYWYRQSLGQGPEFLIYFQGTGAADDSGLPNDRFFAVRPEGSVSTLKIQRTERGDSAVYLCASSFGSGTDPYNEQFFGPGTRLTVL.